The T cell receptor (beta chain) under discussion was sequenced for a study of T cell clonotyping in hematopoietic cell transplantation. The repertoire was sequenced with immunoSEQ multiplex PCR; TCRdb's copy has only in-frame clones and lacks some. The profile shows fewer than 40,000 clones, approximately 89% of them singletons. The count of this clone is one. No antigen is known for it. Study-wide points: At the given depth, recipient repertoires were over 95% de novo clonotypes. Broader posttransplant TCR repertoire diversity was predicted by graft donor and pretransplant recipient Inverse Simpson Index values. Recipient TCR diversity dropped after transplant; expanded clonotypes rose from day 30 to 180. CD4 and CD8 repertoire contributions could not be separated without sorting.

The length of the CDR3 is 12 residues. V lost 11 bases, J lost 2 bases, and 2 bases stayed unmatched. Germline-derived CDR1 and CDR2 are MDHEN and SYDVKM. The V gene is TRBV28, the J gene TRBJ1-2; TRBD1 aligns across 10 bases. The sequenced sample consisted of peripheral blood mononuclear cells. This sequence originates from a middle-aged woman in good health. Some clones in this sample may be carry-over from other donors' samples. CDR3 sequence reads: CAGQGGNYGYTF. The CDR3 DNA reads as TGTGCCGGACAGGGGGGGAACTATGGCTACACCTTC.